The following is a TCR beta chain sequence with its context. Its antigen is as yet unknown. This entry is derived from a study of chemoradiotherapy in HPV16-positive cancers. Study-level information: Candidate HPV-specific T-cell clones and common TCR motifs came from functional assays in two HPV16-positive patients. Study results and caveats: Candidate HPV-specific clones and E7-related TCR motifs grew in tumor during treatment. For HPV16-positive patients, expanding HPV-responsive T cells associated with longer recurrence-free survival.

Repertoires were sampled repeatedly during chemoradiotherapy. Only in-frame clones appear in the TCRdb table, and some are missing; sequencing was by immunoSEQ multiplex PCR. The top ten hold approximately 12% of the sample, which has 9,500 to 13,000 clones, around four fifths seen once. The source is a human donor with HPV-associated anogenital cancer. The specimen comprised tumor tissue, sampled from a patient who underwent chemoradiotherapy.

The CDR3 reads CASSALTGYNEQFF. The CDR3 DNA sequence: TGTGCCAGCAGCGCCCTGACAGGATACAATGAGCAGTTCTTC. The rearrangement uses TRBV9 and TRBJ2-1; perhaps TRBD1 as D (6 bases). V was shortened by 3 bases and J by 4 bases, with 11 bases between the two germline ends. The germline V gene encodes CDR1 SGDLS and CDR2 YYNGEE. This CDR3 comprises 14 residues. The full variable domain, with the rest looked up from reference TRBV9 and TRBJ2-1, is DSGVTQTPKHLITATGQRVTLRCSPRSGDLSVYWYQQSLDQGLQFLIQYYNGEERAKGNILERFSAQQFPDLHSELNLSSLELGDSALYFCASSALTGYNEQFFGPGTRLTVL.